Listed here are 9 T cell receptor beta chains from one sample, sequenced in a study of neurological immune-mediated disorders. One entry per CDR3 protein, called by TCRdb with MiXCR from the 5' RACE reads. The table has 25,000 to 35,000 distinct CDR3 sequences, approximately 5.4% seen once; the top ten hold more than 2%. Sequences were obtained from CD4+ T cells from blood. These TCRs come from a woman aged 50 to 65 in good health.

This clonotype has ten or more counts. This chain connects TRBV21-1 to TRBJ1-6; the DNA was not used to check the table's D call, TRBD1. TRBV21-1 is shown as a pseudogene. The CDR3 has 19 residues. CDR3 coding DNA: TGTGCCAGCAGCAAGCCGCCGAGTTTGGGGGGCCGCATTAATTCACCCCTCCACTTT. As protein: CASSKPPSLGGRINSPLHF.

This clonotype was recorded at least ten times. V is TRBV4-1 and J is TRBJ1-3; D is uncertain. V lost 4 bases and J 2 bases, leaving 12 bases between the germline ends. The CDR3 extends over 15 amino acids. Germline V gene sequence: CDR1 MGHRA, CDR2 YSYEKL. For the CDR3, the DNA is TGCGCCAGCAGCCCCGGACCACTGGCTGGAAACACCATATATTTT. This encodes CASSPGPLAGNTIYF.

This clonotype was recorded many times. This chain joins TRBV20-1 and TRBJ1-5, with D uncertain. This CDR3 region has 12 residues. V lost 5 bases and J lost 2, with 7 bases in between. Germline V gives CDR1 DFQATT, CDR2 SNEGSKA (reference sequence). The CDR3 region is CSAGQGNQPQHF. The CDR3 DNA reads TGCAGTGCTGGGCAGGGCAATCAGCCCCAGCATTTT.

There are many counts of this clonotype. The rearrangement links TRBV5-1 to TRBJ2-7, with D unresolved. Germline V lookup: CDR1 SGHRS, CDR2 YFSETQ. V dropped 3 bases and J dropped 1 base, with 5 bases sitting between them. CDR3 length equals 12 residues. The CDR3 DNA follows: TGCGCCAGCAGCTCCCGGTCCTACGAGCAGTACTTC. This encodes CASSSRSYEQYF.

This clonotype has ten or more counts. The CDR3 protein is CASSLEAANTEAFF. The CDR3 DNA sequence: TGCGCCAGCAGCTTGGAGGCTGCGAACACTGAAGCTTTCTTT. The J gene is TRBJ1-1, the V gene TRBV5-1; D is undetermined. Trimming removed 0 bases at V and 1 base at J, with 7 bases between. Per germline, CDR1 SGHRS and CDR2 YFSETQ. The CDR3 covers 14 residues.

This clonotype was seen repeatedly, ten times or more. The genes are TRBV10-3 and TRBJ2-2; D remains ambiguous. This CDR3 has 13 amino acids. The V and J ends lost 4 bases and 6 bases respectively, with 9 bases between them. From germline, CDR1 is ENHRY and CDR2 SYGVKD. The CDR3 nucleotides are TGTGCCATCAGTGGGACCTCCTCCGGGGAGCTGTTTTTT. Translating it yields CAISGTSSGELFF.

This clonotype was counted at least ten times. The chain recombines TRBV20-1 with TRBJ2-5, with TRBD1 as a possible D gene (6 bases). Germline CDR1 and CDR2: DFQATT and SNEGSKA (reference sequence). V shed 2 bases and J shed 2 bases, with 12 bases lying between them. CDR3 length: 14 residues. In DNA form, the CDR3 reads TGCAGTGCTAGAAAGACCGGGACACAAGAGACCCAGTACTTC. The encoded protein is CSARKTGTQETQYF.

In its sample, this clonotype was seen many times. This rearrangement joins TRBV20-1 to TRBJ1-5; perhaps TRBD1 as D (5 bases). The CDR3 has 14 residues. Trimming cost V 3 bases and J 3 bases, with 12 bases left between them. Germline values: CDR1 DFQATT, CDR2 SNEGSKA (reference sequence). CDR3 in DNA: TGCAGTGCTAGTGGTGAGGGGTACAATCAGCCCCAGCATTTT. Its protein is CSASGEGYNQPQHF.

At least ten counts were recorded for this clonotype. This chain joins TRBV20-1 and TRBJ1-1; a possible D gene is TRBD1 (5 bases). Per the germline V gene, CDR1 is DFQATT and CDR2 is SNEGSKA (reference sequence). This CDR3 region has 13 residues. V was clipped by 6 bases and J by 2 bases, with 13 bases between them. The CDR3 nucleotides are TGCAGTGCGAGGGGACGAAGCAACACTGAAGCTTTCTTT. It specifies CSARGRSNTEAFF.